These T cell receptor beta chains were read from a single sample in a study of beta chain features in type 1 diabetes. Assay: immunoSEQ multiplex PCR; the TCRdb copy retains only in-frame clones and omits some. The data hold hundreds of thousands of clones, with 15% to 19% observed a single time. Material for sequencing was naive CD4+ T cells from blood. The source is a man in his late teens or twenties in good health. CDR3s include the opening cysteine and the closing phenylalanine or tryptophan. The order of the fields is J gene, V gene, CDR3 protein.

j_call: TRBJ1-5
v_call: TRBV18
cdr3_aa: CASSPAGNLNQPQHF

j_call: TRBJ1-1
v_call: TRBV29-1
cdr3_aa: CSVDRGLTEAFF

j_call: TRBJ2-3
v_call: TRBV5-1
cdr3_aa: CASGLQTAGFGTDTQYF

j_call: TRBJ2-7
v_call: TRBV7-2
cdr3_aa: CASRPGTGAVRSHEQYF

j_call: TRBJ1-4
v_call: TRBV5-4
cdr3_aa: CASSLSATNEKLFF

j_call: TRBJ2-7
v_call: TRBV25-1
cdr3_aa: CASSPHVGRVTYEQYF

j_call: TRBJ2-3
v_call: TRBV5-1
cdr3_aa: CASSLGGPHTDTQYF

j_call: TRBJ2-1
v_call: TRBV7-2
cdr3_aa: CASSLVLGNNEQFF

j_call: TRBJ1-1
v_call: TRBV28
cdr3_aa: CASSIQNTEAFF

j_call: TRBJ1-4
v_call: TRBV7-9
cdr3_aa: CASSFGTATNEKLFF

j_call: TRBJ1-4
v_call: TRBV7-2
cdr3_aa: CASSLGQGTREKLFF

j_call: TRBJ2-4
v_call: TRBV2
cdr3_aa: CASSRSGTGVVAAKNIQYF

j_call: TRBJ2-5
v_call: TRBV4-1
cdr3_aa: CASSQVPGETQYF

j_call: TRBJ2-3
v_call: TRBV10-3
cdr3_aa: CAISVSGASTDTQYF

j_call: TRBJ2-3
v_call: TRBV9
cdr3_aa: CASSPDMNADTQYF

j_call: TRBJ2-7
v_call: TRBV18
cdr3_aa: CASSPPALPTGKSSYEQYF

j_call: TRBJ2-3
v_call: TRBV6-5
cdr3_aa: CASSYAQGAVHTQYF

j_call: TRBJ2-7
v_call: TRBV27
cdr3_aa: CASSLPQGGEQYF

j_call: TRBJ2-4
v_call: TRBV7-2
cdr3_aa: CASSLTLLAKNIQYF

j_call: TRBJ1-4
v_call: TRBV25-1
cdr3_aa: CASSESGTGDEKLFF

j_call: TRBJ2-5
v_call: TRBV9
cdr3_aa: CASSKGLAGVETQYF

j_call: TRBJ2-7
v_call: TRBV4-2
cdr3_aa: CASSQGDRYEQYF

j_call: TRBJ2-2
v_call: TRBV11-2
cdr3_aa: CASSAGTSGFTGELFF

j_call: TRBJ2-7
v_call: TRBV4-1
cdr3_aa: CASSQTGSRSYEQYF

j_call: TRBJ1-6
v_call: TRBV18
cdr3_aa: CASSPEPGSPLHF

j_call: TRBJ1-1
v_call: TRBV25-1
cdr3_aa: CASSDRDSNEAFF

j_call: TRBJ2-7
v_call: TRBV19
cdr3_aa: CASSITPGYEQYF

j_call: TRBJ1-5
v_call: TRBV25-1
cdr3_aa: CASSQGSYYSNQPQHF